Listed below are T cell receptor beta chains from one sample, sequenced in a study of neoadjuvant nivolumab and ipilimumab in lung cancer. Profiled with immunoSEQ multiplex PCR; TCRdb holds only in-frame clones, not every one. The repertoire holds tens of thousands of clones, with around nine tenths as singletons. The sample here was blood, taken before neoadjuvant nivolumab, alone or with ipilimumab. The receptors originated from an adult with non-small cell lung cancer. Some clones in this sample may be carry-over from other donors' samples. Each CDR3 is given with its conserved first and last residue. The D gene is left open where the match is weak. Rows give clone size only sometimes, using once, few, many, or a class for an expanded clone.

j_gene: TRBJ2-2
abundance: once
len: 14
v_gene: TRBV5-1
d_gene: -
CDR3aa: CASSQTTNTGELFF
CDR3nt: TGCGCCAGCAGCCAGACCACGAACACCGGGGAGCTGTTTTTT

j_gene: TRBJ2-3
abundance: -
len: 16
v_gene: TRBV19
d_gene: -
CDR3aa: CASSTGLGGSTDTQYF
CDR3nt: TGTGCCAGTAGTACAGGCCTGGGGGGTAGCACAGATACGCAGTATTTT

j_gene: TRBJ2-1
abundance: -
len: 16
v_gene: TRBV5-5
d_gene: TRBD1
CDR3aa: CASSLSGGQGYNEQFF
CDR3nt: TGTGCCAGCAGCTTGAGTGGGGGACAGGGGTACAATGAGCAGTTCTTC

j_gene: TRBJ2-1
abundance: -
len: 13
v_gene: TRBV7-9
d_gene: -
CDR3aa: CASSPSLANEQFF
CDR3nt: TGTGCCAGCAGCCCTAGTCTAGCTAATGAGCAGTTCTTC

j_gene: TRBJ1-4
abundance: -
len: 14
v_gene: TRBV18
d_gene: -
CDR3aa: CASSRGGTNEKLFF
CDR3nt: TGTGCCAGCTCACGGGGAGGGACGAATGAAAAACTGTTTTTT

j_gene: TRBJ2-1
abundance: -
len: 12
v_gene: TRBV18
d_gene: -
CDR3aa: CASSPDRNEQFF
CDR3nt: TGTGCCAGCTCACCAGACAGAAATGAGCAGTTCTTC

j_gene: TRBJ1-1
abundance: -
len: 13
v_gene: TRBV29-1
d_gene: -
CDR3aa: CSAGTDKVTEAFF
CDR3nt: TGCAGCGCTGGGACGGACAAGGTCACTGAAGCTTTCTTT

j_gene: TRBJ2-5
abundance: -
len: 13
v_gene: TRBV5-4
d_gene: -
CDR3aa: CASSSHSQETQYF
CDR3nt: TGTGCCAGCAGCTCACATTCCCAAGAGACCCAGTACTTC

j_gene: TRBJ1-1
abundance: -
len: 15
v_gene: TRBV9
d_gene: -
CDR3aa: CASSVEGYRGTEAFF
CDR3nt: TGTGCCAGCAGCGTAGAGGGATATAGGGGCACTGAAGCTTTCTTT

j_gene: TRBJ1-1
abundance: -
len: 15
v_gene: TRBV4-1
d_gene: -
CDR3aa: CASSPQSGASYGAFF
CDR3nt: TGCGCCAGCAGCCCACAGTCGGGGGCGAGTTATGGGGCTTTCTTT

j_gene: TRBJ2-7
abundance: -
len: 15
v_gene: TRBV7-6
d_gene: TRBD1
CDR3aa: CASSLGTGGLYEQYF
CDR3nt: TGTGCCAGCAGCTTAGGGACAGGGGGTTTGTACGAGCAGTACTTC

j_gene: TRBJ1-1
abundance: -
len: 15
v_gene: TRBV4-1
d_gene: TRBD1
CDR3aa: CASSQPGQMNTEAFF
CDR3nt: TGCGCCAGCAGCCAACCGGGACAGATGAACACTGAAGCTTTCTTT

j_gene: TRBJ2-1
abundance: -
len: 15
v_gene: TRBV9
d_gene: TRBD1
CDR3aa: CASSPRQGAYNEQFF
CDR3nt: TGTGCCAGCAGCCCTCGACAGGGGGCGTACAATGAGCAGTTCTTC

j_gene: TRBJ2-3
abundance: -
len: 14
v_gene: TRBV11-2
d_gene: -
CDR3aa: CASSFSGTTDTQYF
CDR3nt: TGTGCCAGCAGCTTTTCCGGGACAACAGATACGCAGTATTTT

j_gene: TRBJ2-7
abundance: -
len: 14
v_gene: TRBV2
d_gene: TRBD1
CDR3aa: CATLVSGQSYEQYF
CDR3nt: TGTGCCACCCTTGTATCGGGACAGTCCTACGAGCAGTACTTC

j_gene: TRBJ2-2
abundance: -
len: 13
v_gene: TRBV11-2
d_gene: -
CDR3aa: CASSLRDTGELFF
CDR3nt: TGTGCCAGCAGCTTAAGGGACACCGGGGAGCTGTTTTTT

j_gene: TRBJ2-7
abundance: once
len: 16
v_gene: TRBV5-4
d_gene: TRBD2
CDR3aa: CASSGGTSGSRYEQYF
CDR3nt: TGTGCCAGCAGCGGCGGGACTAGCGGGAGTCGCTACGAGCAGTACTTC

j_gene: TRBJ1-1
abundance: -
len: 12
v_gene: TRBV30
d_gene: -
CDR3aa: CAWTVLTPEAFF
CDR3nt: TGTGCCTGGACAGTCTTAACCCCTGAAGCTTTCTTT

j_gene: TRBJ2-5
abundance: -
len: 13
v_gene: TRBV29-1
d_gene: TRBD1
CDR3aa: CSVEHRGLETQYF
CDR3nt: TGCAGCGTTGAACACAGGGGGCTGGAGACCCAGTACTTC

j_gene: TRBJ2-5
abundance: -
len: 16
v_gene: TRBV9
d_gene: TRBD2
CDR3aa: CASSVVSGRAGETQYF
CDR3nt: TGTGCCAGCAGCGTAGTTAGCGGGAGGGCCGGCGAGACCCAGTACTTC

j_gene: TRBJ2-1
abundance: -
len: 16
v_gene: TRBV5-1
d_gene: -
CDR3aa: CASRPPLASPNNEQFF
CDR3nt: TGCGCCAGCAGGCCGCCGTTGGCTAGCCCAAACAATGAGCAGTTCTTC

j_gene: TRBJ2-1
abundance: -
len: 14
v_gene: TRBV29-1
d_gene: TRBD2
CDR3aa: CSVWAGRAVNEQFF
CDR3nt: TGCAGCGTTTGGGCCGGGAGGGCCGTTAATGAGCAGTTCTTC

j_gene: TRBJ2-3
abundance: -
len: 16
v_gene: TRBV6-5
d_gene: TRBD2
CDR3aa: CASSYLAGGGTDTQYF
CDR3nt: TGTGCCAGCAGTTACCTAGCGGGAGGTGGCACAGATACGCAGTATTTT

j_gene: TRBJ2-7
abundance: -
len: 15
v_gene: TRBV14
d_gene: TRBD1
CDR3aa: CASSQVRQGRYEQYF
CDR3nt: TGTGCCAGCAGCCAAGTCCGACAGGGGAGGTACGAGCAGTACTTC

j_gene: TRBJ2-1
abundance: -
len: 16
v_gene: TRBV5-4
d_gene: -
CDR3aa: CASSLESGARYNEQFF
CDR3nt: TGTGCCAGCAGCTTGGAGTCAGGGGCCAGGTACAATGAGCAGTTCTTC

j_gene: TRBJ2-1
abundance: -
len: 17
v_gene: TRBV7-3
d_gene: TRBD2
CDR3aa: CASSTLGNSGSGNEQFF
CDR3nt: TGTGCCAGCAGTACCCTGGGGAACAGCGGGAGCGGCAATGAGCAGTTCTTC

j_gene: TRBJ2-7
abundance: once
len: 15
v_gene: TRBV5-1
d_gene: -
CDR3aa: CASSLGTLSSYEQYF
CDR3nt: TGCGCCAGCAGCCTCGGGACCTTAAGCTCCTACGAGCAGTACTTC

j_gene: TRBJ2-3
abundance: -
len: 16
v_gene: TRBV9
d_gene: TRBD2
CDR3aa: CASSVGLAPSTDTQYF
CDR3nt: TGTGCCAGCAGCGTTGGACTAGCGCCAAGCACAGATACGCAGTATTTT

j_gene: TRBJ1-2
abundance: -
len: 14
v_gene: TRBV29-1
d_gene: -
CDR3aa: CSVEVAGANYGYTF
CDR3nt: TGCAGCGTTGAAGTGGCAGGGGCTAACTATGGCTACACCTTC

j_gene: TRBJ2-7
abundance: -
len: 13
v_gene: TRBV4-2
d_gene: -
CDR3aa: CASSPSGPYEQYF
CDR3nt: TGTGCCAGCAGTCCCAGCGGGCCTTACGAGCAGTACTTC

j_gene: TRBJ2-7
abundance: -
len: 15
v_gene: TRBV29-1
d_gene: TRBD2
CDR3aa: CSVEGGTSGDYEQYF
CDR3nt: TGCAGCGTTGAAGGGGGGACTAGCGGAGATTACGAGCAGTACTTC

j_gene: TRBJ2-4
abundance: -
len: 14
v_gene: TRBV9
d_gene: -
CDR3aa: CASSPSRGRDIQYF
CDR3nt: TGTGCCAGCAGCCCCAGCAGGGGACGGGACATTCAGTACTTC

j_gene: TRBJ2-7
abundance: -
len: 15
v_gene: TRBV6-5
d_gene: TRBD1
CDR3aa: CASSYSGTGTYEQYF
CDR3nt: TGTGCCAGCAGTTACTCGGGGACAGGTACCTACGAGCAGTACTTC

j_gene: TRBJ1-5
abundance: -
len: 13
v_gene: TRBV7-2
d_gene: -
CDR3aa: CASSYGRGQPQHF
CDR3nt: TGTGCCAGCAGCTATGGACGGGGCCAGCCCCAGCATTTT

j_gene: TRBJ2-6
abundance: -
len: 18
v_gene: TRBV18
d_gene: TRBD1
CDR3aa: CASSQKGTGQSGANVLTF
CDR3nt: TGTGCCAGCTCTCAGAAGGGGACAGGGCAATCTGGGGCCAACGTCCTGACTTTC

j_gene: TRBJ2-2
abundance: -
len: 16
v_gene: TRBV5-1
d_gene: TRBD1
CDR3aa: CASSPDRGLNTGELFF
CDR3nt: TGCGCCAGCAGCCCCGACAGGGGGCTGAACACCGGGGAGCTGTTTTTT

j_gene: TRBJ2-7
abundance: -
len: 15
v_gene: TRBV9
d_gene: -
CDR3aa: CASSPSRNPSYEQYF
CDR3nt: TGTGCCAGCAGCCCCTCTAGGAATCCTTCCTACGAGCAGTACTTC

j_gene: TRBJ2-2
abundance: -
len: 16
v_gene: TRBV6-5
d_gene: -
CDR3aa: CASSYSAVANTGELFF
CDR3nt: TGTGCCAGCAGTTACTCTGCGGTCGCGAACACCGGGGAGCTGTTTTTT

j_gene: TRBJ2-7
abundance: -
len: 14
v_gene: TRBV18
d_gene: -
CDR3aa: CASSPPSGDYEQYF
CDR3nt: TGTGCCAGCTCACCTCCCTCCGGGGACTACGAGCAGTACTTC

j_gene: TRBJ2-7
abundance: -
len: 14
v_gene: TRBV6-6
d_gene: -
CDR3aa: CASSRGTANYEQYF
CDR3nt: TGTGCCAGCAGTAGAGGGACGGCGAACTACGAGCAGTACTTC

j_gene: TRBJ2-7
abundance: -
len: 17
v_gene: TRBV4-2
d_gene: -
CDR3aa: CASSQKGSWSDISEQYF
CDR3nt: TGTGCCAGCAGCCAGAAGGGCAGTTGGTCAGACATCTCCGAGCAGTACTTC

j_gene: TRBJ1-2
abundance: once
len: 16
v_gene: TRBV4-3
d_gene: -
CDR3aa: CASSQGTGGGPYGYTF
CDR3nt: TGCGCCAGCAGCCAAGGCACCGGAGGGGGGCCCTATGGCTACACCTTC

j_gene: TRBJ1-1
abundance: -
len: 16
v_gene: TRBV15
d_gene: -
CDR3aa: CATSRDLGQRGREAFF
CDR3nt: TGTGCCACCAGCAGAGATCTCGGGCAGCGGGGCAGAGAAGCTTTCTTT

j_gene: TRBJ1-5
abundance: -
len: 16
v_gene: TRBV7-6
d_gene: TRBD1
CDR3aa: CASSSTGDLSNQPQHF
CDR3nt: TGTGCCAGCAGCTCGACAGGGGATCTTAGCAATCAGCCCCAGCATTTT

j_gene: TRBJ2-1
abundance: -
len: 15
v_gene: TRBV29-1
d_gene: TRBD1
CDR3aa: CSVEGTGAGLNEQFF
CDR3nt: TGCAGCGTTGAAGGGACAGGGGCGGGTTTGAATGAGCAGTTCTTC

j_gene: TRBJ2-1
abundance: -
len: 15
v_gene: TRBV6-5
d_gene: TRBD2
CDR3aa: CASRRRGAGYNEQFF
CDR3nt: TGTGCCAGCAGGCGGCGGGGGGCCGGCTACAATGAGCAGTTCTTC

j_gene: TRBJ2-7
abundance: -
len: 12
v_gene: TRBV7-2
d_gene: -
CDR3aa: CASSLKGGEQYF
CDR3nt: TGTGCCAGCAGCTTAAAGGGGGGCGAGCAGTACTTC

j_gene: TRBJ2-7
abundance: -
len: 12
v_gene: TRBV7-2
d_gene: -
CDR3aa: CASSASSYEQYF
CDR3nt: TGTGCCAGCAGCGCGAGCTCCTACGAGCAGTACTTC

j_gene: TRBJ2-1
abundance: -
len: 13
v_gene: TRBV5-4
d_gene: -
CDR3aa: CASSFVGYNEQFF
CDR3nt: TGTGCCAGCAGCTTTGTGGGGTACAATGAGCAGTTCTTC

j_gene: TRBJ2-1
abundance: once
len: 18
v_gene: TRBV5-5
d_gene: TRBD2
CDR3aa: CASSFASGRAGSYNEQFF
CDR3nt: TGTGCCAGCAGCTTTGCAAGCGGGAGGGCCGGGTCCTACAATGAGCAGTTCTTC

j_gene: TRBJ2-7
abundance: -
len: 13
v_gene: TRBV6-6
d_gene: -
CDR3aa: CASSYDTNYEQYF
CDR3nt: TGTGCCAGCAGTTATGACACGAACTACGAGCAGTACTTC

j_gene: TRBJ2-3
abundance: -
len: 15
v_gene: TRBV29-1
d_gene: TRBD2
CDR3aa: CSVALTSGRQDTQYF
CDR3nt: TGCAGCGTCGCCCTTACTAGCGGGAGGCAGGATACGCAGTATTTT

j_gene: TRBJ2-7
abundance: -
len: 19
v_gene: TRBV7-2
d_gene: -
CDR3aa: CASSLAPAAGGGSSYEQYF
CDR3nt: TGTGCCAGCAGCTTAGCCCCAGCGGCCGGGGGTGGGTCATCGTACGAGCAGTACTTC